Listed here are 19 T cell receptor beta chains from one sample, sequenced in a study of T cell responses to AZD1222 COVID-19 vaccine (dated by TCRdb to about 2021). In light of the paper, this sample's time point label describes: about 28 days (+/-7) after the second vaccine dose. To prepare the library, the immunoSEQ multiplex PCR assay was applied. TCRdb re-hosts the immuneACCESS table, in-frame sequences only. Its copies lack some clones; in the studies checked, an unresolved V gene accounts for under half of them, and the cause for the rest is not known. Here the sample has over 100,000 clones; approximately 89% occur a single time. In total, the top ten clones hold around 4.6% of the sample. The sample here was peripheral blood, taken 28 days after the second AZD1222 dose. The source of these receptors is an adult who received the AZD1222 COVID-19 vaccine.

The chain recombines TRBV7-2 with TRBJ2-7; D is unresolved. CDR3 size: 11 residues. From germline, CDR1 is SGHTA and CDR2 FQGNSA. Trimming stripped 2 bases from V and 7 bases from J, with 6 bases between. CDR3 sequence reads: CASSLSWEQYF. The CDR3 region has the DNA TGTGCCAGCAGCTTAAGTTGGGAGCAGTACTTC.

This chain links TRBV5-1 with TRBJ2-7, with 11 bases lining up with TRBD2. This CDR3 has 15 residues. V dropped 2 bases and J dropped 3; count of bases not matched to a gene: 4. CDR1 and CDR2 (germline): SGHRS, YFSETQ. The DNA of the CDR3 is TGCGCCAGCAGCTTATTTAGCGGGAGGGTCTACGAGCAGTACTTC. It encodes CASSLFSGRVYEQYF.

The chain joins TRBV2 to TRBJ2-5; TRBD2 matches at 8 bases. Losses at the gene ends were 4 bases for V and 6 bases for J; bases not matched to a gene: 4. Germline CDR1 and CDR2: SNHLY and FYNNEI. The CDR3 runs to 13 residues. The CDR3 is CASSGSGTKTQYF. In nucleotides, the CDR3 is TGTGCCAGCAGTGGTAGCGGGACGAAGACCCAGTACTTC.

This clone was seen only a few times. The J gene is TRBJ1-1, the V gene TRBV13; D possibly corresponds to TRBD1 (6 bases). This CDR3 spans 16 amino acids. V gave up 1 base and J gave up 3 bases, with 15 bases separating them. CDR1 is PRHDT and CDR2 is FYEKMQ in the germline V gene (reference sequence). CDR3 loop: CASSLETGPRYTEAFF. DNA of the CDR3: TGTGCCAGCAGCTTAGAGACAGGCCCTCGATACACTGAAGCTTTCTTT.

The rearrangement joins TRBV6-4 to TRBJ1-5, with D unresolved. Germline CDR1 MRHNA, CDR2 SNTAGT. The CDR3 length is 16 residues. V was trimmed by 2 bases and J by 0 bases, leaving 11 bases between them. The CDR3 sequence: CASSDPRWPSNQPQHF. For the CDR3, the DNA is TGTGCCAGCAGTGACCCCAGATGGCCTAGCAATCAGCCCCAGCATTTT.

This chain joins TRBV5-6 and TRBJ1-2; D call uncertain. V was trimmed by 4 bases and J by 9 bases, leaving 16 bases between them. The germline CDR1 and CDR2 sequences are SGHDT and YYEEEE. The CDR3 contains 13 residues. The CDR3 protein is CASSSGPHESYTF. Written as DNA, the CDR3 is TGTGCCAGCAGCAGCGGGCCACACGAGAGCTACACCTTC.

The chain is built from TRBV6-1 and TRBJ1-5, with D perhaps TRBD1 (6 bases). The CDR3 loop spans 15 amino acids. Germline V gives CDR1 MNHNS, CDR2 SASEGT. The ends were cut back, 7 bases at V and 1 base at J, with 14 bases in the middle. The CDR3 region is CASTKGGGSNQPQHF. For the CDR3, the DNA is TGTGCCAGCACCAAAGGGGGGGGGAGCAATCAGCCCCAGCATTTT.

V is TRBV5-1 and J is TRBJ2-5; perhaps TRBD1 as D (6 bases). Looked up from germline, CDR1 is SGHRS and CDR2 is YFSETQ. There are 14 residues in the CDR3. The V end lost 3 bases, the J end lost 5 bases, and 14 bases lay between the germline ends. CDR3 nucleotide sequence: TGCGCCAGCAGCTCGGGTACAGGGTTGGAGACCCAGTACTTC. Its protein is CASSSGTGLETQYF.

This chain uses TRBV6-5 with TRBJ2-7; the D gene is possibly TRBD1 (6 bases). The CDR3 is 13 amino acids. Trimming removed 8 bases from V and 7 bases from J, with 18 bases in between. Germline CDR1 is MNHEY and CDR2 is SVGAGI. CDR3 DNA: TGTGCCAGCTTAACAGGGATTACGGGAGAGCAGTACTTC. This codes for CASLTGITGEQYF.

The genes are TRBV29-1 and TRBJ1-4; D unclear. This CDR3 region has 12 residues. V shed 7 bases and J shed 8 bases, with 14 bases lying between them. The V gene's germline CDR1 is SQVTM and CDR2 ANQGSEA. CDR3 nucleotide sequence: TGCAGCGCCGTTGAGGGCGCGGAAAAACTGTTTTTT. Its protein is CSAVEGAEKLFF.

This clone occurred once. The V gene is TRBV19, the J gene TRBJ2-3; D gene uncertain. CDR1 and CDR2 from the germline V gene are LNHDA and SQIVND (reference sequence). This CDR3 has 14 residues. V lost 4 bases, J lost 2 bases, and 10 bases lay in between. CDR3 region: CASSKVTATDTQYF. The CDR3 DNA follows: TGTGCCAGTAGTAAAGTAACGGCCACAGATACGCAGTATTTT.

The chain couples TRBV29-1 to TRBJ2-7; the D gene is possibly TRBD2 (6 bases). The CDR3 length is 14 residues. Germline-derived CDR1 and CDR2 are SQVTM and ANQGSEA. Trimming cost V 4 bases and J 1 base, with 14 bases left between them. The CDR3 DNA follows: TGCAGCGTTGTAATCGGGCTAGCGTCCTACGAGCAGTACTTC. It translates to CSVVIGLASYEQYF.

V and J are TRBV28 and TRBJ2-3; 7 nucleotides line up with TRBD1. V gave up 7 bases and J gave up 3 bases; unmatched junction bases: 10. In germline, CDR1 is MDHEN, CDR2 SYDVKM. This CDR3 region has 15 residues. The CDR3 bases are TGTGCCAGCATCGCACAGGGGTATGTAACAGATACGCAGTATTTT. Translated, it gives CASIAQGYVTDTQYF. Together with reference TRBV28 and TRBJ2-3, the CDR3 gives the full variable domain: DVKVTQSSRYLVKRTGEKVFLECVQDMDHENMFWYRQDPGLGLRLIYFSYDVKMKEKGDIPEGYSVSREKKERFSLILESASTNQTSMYLCASIAQGYVTDTQYFGPGTRLTVL.

V and J are TRBV4-3 and TRBJ2-1; D unresolved. V dropped 0 bases and J dropped 4 bases, with 13 bases sitting between them. The germline V gene encodes CDR1 LGHNA and CDR2 YSLEER. This CDR3 has 16 amino acids. The CDR3: CASSQDDQRPYNEQFF. DNA for the CDR3: TGCGCCAGCAGCCAAGATGACCAGCGACCGTACAATGAGCAGTTCTTC.

The J gene is TRBJ1-2, the V gene TRBV3-1 (or the pseudogene TRBV3-2); D ambiguous. The V end was cut by 0 bases, the J end by 8 bases, with 13 bases between. The CDR3 covers 14 residues. The germline CDR1 and CDR2 sequences are LGHDT and YNNKEL (reference sequence). The CDR3 loop is CASSQDTHGRGYTF. Here the CDR3 DNA reads TGTGCCAGCAGCCAAGACACCCACGGGCGAGGCTACACCTTC.

This clone was seen repeatedly, ten times or more. The identical CDR3 is also encoded by other nucleotide sequences in the sample. V is TRBV3-1 (or the pseudogene TRBV3-2) and J is TRBJ1-1; 9 bases agree with TRBD1. CDR3 length: 14 residues. Looked up from germline, CDR1 is LGHDT and CDR2 is YNNKEL (reference sequence). V dropped 4 bases and J dropped 5; count of bases not matched to a gene: 5. The CDR3 loop is CASSLRQGGTEAFF. In nucleotides, the CDR3 is TGTGCCAGCAGCCTACGACAGGGGGGAACTGAAGCTTTCTTT.

The CDR3 sequence: CASSLVRASGSYNEQFF. DNA for the CDR3: TGTGCCAGCAGCTTAGTTAGGGCTAGCGGGAGTTACAATGAGCAGTTCTTC. V and J are TRBV7-9 and TRBJ2-1, with 10 positions matching TRBD2. This CDR3 region has 17 residues. V gave up 1 base and J gave up 4 bases; unmatched junction bases: 7. Germline CDR1 reads SEHNR; CDR2 reads FQNEAQ (reference sequence).

The chain uses TRBV6-1 and TRBJ1-1, with D tentatively TRBD1 (5 bases). The germline V and J ends were trimmed by 6 bases and 0 bases, with 8 bases remaining between them. From germline, CDR1 is MNHNS and CDR2 SASEGT. CDR3 size: 13 residues. CDR3 bases: TGTGCCAGCAGCAAGACAGTGAACACTGAAGCTTTCTTT. Translated: CASSKTVNTEAFF.

The rearrangement joins TRBV12-5 to TRBJ1-1; D uncertain. V was pared by 8 bases and J by 4 bases, with 11 bases between. Germline V gene data show CDR1 as LGHNT and CDR2 as FRNRAP. The CDR3 contains 12 residues. The CDR3 region is CASLSGVTEAFF. Written as DNA, the CDR3 is TGTGCTAGTTTGTCGGGTGTCACTGAAGCTTTCTTT.